This T cell receptor beta chain was captured by sequencing in a study of control samples from healthy donors and cancer patients. CDR3 length: 15 amino acids. Germline CDR1 is SGHRS and CDR2 is YFSETQ. V dropped 4 bases and J dropped 2; count of bases not matched to a gene: 6. Some clones are missing from TCRdb's copy, which holds only in-frame ones; the method was immunoSEQ multiplex PCR. This table holds 130,000 or so clones, around 90% found once. This TCR was recovered from a man between 35 and 55 years old in good health. The gene calls are TRBV5-1 and TRBJ2-7; 10 bases match TRBD2. Specimen: blood. The CDR3 coding sequence is TGCGCCAGCAGCGGGATAGCGGGGGGCACCTACGAGCAGTACTTC. Translating it yields CASSGIAGGTYEQYF.